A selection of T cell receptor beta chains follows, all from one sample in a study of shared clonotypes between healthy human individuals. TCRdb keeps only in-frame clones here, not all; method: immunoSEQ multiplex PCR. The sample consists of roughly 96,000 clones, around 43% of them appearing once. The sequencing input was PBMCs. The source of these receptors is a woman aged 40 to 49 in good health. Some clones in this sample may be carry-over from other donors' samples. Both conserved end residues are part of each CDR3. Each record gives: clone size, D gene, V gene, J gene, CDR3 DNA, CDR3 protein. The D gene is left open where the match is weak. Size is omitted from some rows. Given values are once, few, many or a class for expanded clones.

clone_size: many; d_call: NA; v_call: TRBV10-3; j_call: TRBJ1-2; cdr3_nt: TGTGCCATCACCCGGGACGGGTATGGCTACACCTTC; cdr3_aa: CAITRDGYGYTF
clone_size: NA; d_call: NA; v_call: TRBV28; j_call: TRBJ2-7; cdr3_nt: TGTGCCAGCAGATACCTGACGACCTCCTACGAGCAGTACTTC; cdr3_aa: CASRYLTTSYEQYF
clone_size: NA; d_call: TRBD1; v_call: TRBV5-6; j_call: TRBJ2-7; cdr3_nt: TGTGCCAGCAGCTTGGAACCTCCGGGACAGGGGTGGGCAGAGCAGTACTTC; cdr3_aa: CASSLEPPGQGWAEQYF
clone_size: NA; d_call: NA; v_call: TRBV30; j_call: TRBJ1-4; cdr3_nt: TGTGCCTGGAGTCCCAGGTGGACTTCCGGTGGTGAAAAACTGTTTTTT; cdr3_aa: CAWSPRWTSGGEKLFF
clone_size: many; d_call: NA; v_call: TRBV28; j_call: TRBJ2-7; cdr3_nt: TGTGCCAGCAGTTTAGCCCCAACAGCCTACGAGCAGTACTTC; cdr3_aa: CASSLAPTAYEQYF
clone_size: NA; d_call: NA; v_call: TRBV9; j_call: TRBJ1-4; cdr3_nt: TGTGCCAGCAGCGTAGGGGCAAGTAATGAAAAACTGTTTTTT; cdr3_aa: CASSVGASNEKLFF
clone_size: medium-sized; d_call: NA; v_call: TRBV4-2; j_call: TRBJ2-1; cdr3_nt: TGTGCCAGCAGCCAAGATCAAGGGGGGCACAATGAGCAGTTCTTC; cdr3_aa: CASSQDQGGHNEQFF
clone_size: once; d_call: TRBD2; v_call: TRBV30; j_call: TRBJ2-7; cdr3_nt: TGTGCCTGGAGTCCAAGGACTAGCCGAAACGAGCAGTACTTC; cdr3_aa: CAWSPRTSRNEQYF
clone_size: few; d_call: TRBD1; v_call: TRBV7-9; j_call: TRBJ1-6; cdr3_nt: TGTGCCAGCAGCTTAGCCGGGACAGGGGAATCACCCCTCCACTTT; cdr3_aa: CASSLAGTGESPLHF
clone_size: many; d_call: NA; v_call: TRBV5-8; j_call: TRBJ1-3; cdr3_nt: TGTGCCAGCAGCGCGCAGGGGTATGCTGGAAACACCATATATTTT; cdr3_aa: CASSAQGYAGNTIYF
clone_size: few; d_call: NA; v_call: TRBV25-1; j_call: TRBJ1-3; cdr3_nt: TGTGCCAGTTCCTGGGCCGGGAGGGGAAACACCATATATTTT; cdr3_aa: CASSWAGRGNTIYF
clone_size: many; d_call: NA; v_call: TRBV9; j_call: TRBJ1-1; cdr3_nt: TGTGCCAGCAGCGTAGATCCTACAGAGAGCACTGAAGCTTTCTTT; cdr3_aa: CASSVDPTESTEAFF
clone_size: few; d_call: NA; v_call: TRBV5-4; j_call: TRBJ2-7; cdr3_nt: TGTGCCAGCAGCTTGAGGCAGGCCGTGACCTACGAGCAGTACTTC; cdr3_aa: CASSLRQAVTYEQYF
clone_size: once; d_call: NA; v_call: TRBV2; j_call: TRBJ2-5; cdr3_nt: TGTGCCAGCAGTATGGAGCGCGGAAAAGAGACCCAGTACTTC; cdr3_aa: CASSMERGKETQYF
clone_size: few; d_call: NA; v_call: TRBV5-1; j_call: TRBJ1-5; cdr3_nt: TGCGCCAGCAGCCCGACAGGACAATTTAGCAATCAGCCCCAGCATTTT; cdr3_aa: CASSPTGQFSNQPQHF
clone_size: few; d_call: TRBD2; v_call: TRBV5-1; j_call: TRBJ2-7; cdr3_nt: TGCGCCAGCCGCAAGGGAGGGTCCTACGAGCAGTACTTC; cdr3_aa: CASRKGGSYEQYF
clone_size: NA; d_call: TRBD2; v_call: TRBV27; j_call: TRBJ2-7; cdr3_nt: TGTGCCAGCAGGCCCCGCCCCGGGACTAGTGTTTACGAGCAGTACTTC; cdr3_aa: CASRPRPGTSVYEQYF
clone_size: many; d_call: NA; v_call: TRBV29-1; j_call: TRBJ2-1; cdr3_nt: TGCAGCGCTTATACAGGGTACAATGAGCAGTTCTTC; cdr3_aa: CSAYTGYNEQFF
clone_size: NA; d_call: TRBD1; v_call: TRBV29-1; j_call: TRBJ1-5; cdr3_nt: TGCAGCGTTGGGGACAGGGACAATCAGCCCCAGCATTTT; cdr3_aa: CSVGDRDNQPQHF
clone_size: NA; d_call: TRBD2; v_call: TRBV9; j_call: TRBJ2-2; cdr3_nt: TGCGCCAGCAGCGTGGTTGTACTAGCGGGAGCCGGGGAGCTGTTTTTT; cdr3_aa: CASSVVVLAGAGELFF
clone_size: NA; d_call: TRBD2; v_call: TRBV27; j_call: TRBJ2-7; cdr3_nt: TGTGCCAGCAGTTTAAACCCTAGCGGCTCCTACGAGCAGTACTTC; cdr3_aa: CASSLNPSGSYEQYF
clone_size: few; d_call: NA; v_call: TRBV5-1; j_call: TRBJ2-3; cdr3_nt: TGCGACAGCAGCTTGGATGGACAACATACGCAGTATTTT; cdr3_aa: CDSSLDGQHTQYF
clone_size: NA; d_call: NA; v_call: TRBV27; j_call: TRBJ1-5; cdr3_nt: TGTGCCAGCAGTTTAACGCAGGGGCTAGGACAGCCCCAGCATTTT; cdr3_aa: CASSLTQGLGQPQHF
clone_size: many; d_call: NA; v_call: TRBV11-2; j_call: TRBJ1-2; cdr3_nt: TGTGCCAGCAGCTCAGCTGTAAACTATGGCTACACCTTC; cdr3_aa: CASSSAVNYGYTF
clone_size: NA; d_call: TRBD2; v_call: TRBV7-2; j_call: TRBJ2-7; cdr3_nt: TGTGCCAGCAGCTTAGTAAGCGGGGGGGCCTCCTACGAGCAGTACTTC; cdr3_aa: CASSLVSGGASYEQYF